The 5 T cell receptor beta chains in this list originate from one sample, sequenced in a study of cytomegalovirus exposure and HLA in healthy donors. 60 Vbeta and 13 Jbeta primers were used in PCR. Only in-frame clones appear in the TCRdb table, and some are missing; sequencing was by immunoSEQ multiplex PCR. The sample includes 120,000 to 150,000 clones, around 80% seen only once; the top ten take approximately 8.8%. The specimen was PBMCs. The receptors here all came from a woman aged 45-65 years in good health and CMV-seropositive.

V is TRBV6-5 and J is TRBJ1-6; D is possibly TRBD1 (6 bases). CDR1 is MNHEY, CDR2 SVGAGI, per germline. Trimming took 6 bases from V and 7 from J, leaving 16 bases between them. This CDR3 region has 15 residues. Here the CDR3 reads CASRPHTGNNSPLHF. The CDR3 region has the DNA TGTGCCAGCAGGCCCCATACAGGGAACAATTCACCCCTCCACTTT.

This rearrangement joins TRBV5-1 to TRBJ1-4; 10 bases agree with TRBD1. The V segment lost 1 base and the J segment 6 bases; nucleotides outside the gene matches: 3. The CDR3 totals 15 residues. Germline V CDR1 and CDR2: SGHRS, YFSETQ. The CDR3 bases are TGCGCCAGCAGCTTGAAAGGGACAGGGGATGAAAAACTGTTTTTT. This encodes CASSLKGTGDEKLFF.

The rearrangement uses TRBV27 and TRBJ2-1; TRBD2 aligns across 9 bases. The V gene end was trimmed by 4 bases and the J gene end by 5 bases; junction bases not matched to a gene: 9. Germline CDR1 and CDR2: MNHEY and SMNVEV (reference sequence). The CDR3 is 16 residues long. The CDR3 sequence: CASSSRTSVSHNEQFF. CDR3 DNA: TGTGCCAGCAGTTCCCGGACTAGCGTGAGCCACAATGAGCAGTTCTTC.

The CDR3 nucleotides are TGTGCCAGCAGCCCCCCTGGGGGGAGGGCCTATGCCGAGCAGTACTTC. It specifies CASSPPGGRAYAEQYF. The chain has TRBV7-2 and TRBJ2-7; 7 bases align to TRBD2. The CDR3 runs 16 residues. Germline V gene lookup returns CDR1 SGHTA and CDR2 FQGNSA. V was pared by 5 bases and J by 6 bases, with 16 bases of the junction left unmatched.

The chain joins TRBV7-9 to TRBJ1-2, with 7 nucleotides matching TRBD1. This CDR3 is 16 amino acids long. Germline V gene data show CDR1 as SEHNR and CDR2 as FQNEAQ (reference sequence). Trimming removed 5 bases from V and 2 bases from J; junction bases left unmatched: 11. The CDR3 reads CASSQGGRTINYGYTF. CDR3 nucleotide sequence: TGTGCCAGCAGCCAGGGGGGCAGGACCATCAACTATGGCTACACCTTC.